A selection of T cell receptor beta chains follows, all from one sample in a study of cytomegalovirus exposure and HLA in healthy donors. Profiling relied on immunoSEQ multiplex PCR, and the TCRdb table lists in-frame clones only, not all of them. The sample table sets out 100,000 to 150,000 clones. Sequenced sample: PBMCs. The source is a man between 35 and 55 years old in good health and CMV-seronegative. Both conserved end residues are part of each CDR3. The D gene is left open where the match is weak.

V gene,J gene,D gene,CDR3 DNA,CDR3 protein
TRBV6-6,TRBJ2-7,NA,TGTGCCAGCAGTTTAGCCCTCTACGAGCAGTACTTC,CASSLALYEQYF
TRBV6-5,TRBJ2-1,TRBD1,TGTGCCAGCAGTTACTCGACCAGGGGGCTTTTCAATGAGCAGTTCTTC,CASSYSTRGLFNEQFF
TRBV9,TRBJ2-2,NA,TGTGCCAGCAGCGACAGCACGAACACCGGGGAGCTGTTTTTT,CASSDSTNTGELFF
TRBV11-2,TRBJ2-3,NA,TGTGCCAGCAGTCGGCGGGACAGTAGCACAGATACGCAGTATTTT,CASSRRDSSTDTQYF
TRBV5-4,TRBJ2-3,NA,TGTGCCAGCAGCTCTCAGGGGTTGCCCACAGATACGCAGTATTTT,CASSSQGLPTDTQYF
TRBV30,TRBJ2-7,NA,TGTGCCTGGAAGCGGTTAGGCGAGCAGTACTTC,CAWKRLGEQYF
TRBV4-3,TRBJ2-2,TRBD2,TGCGCCAGCAGCCAAGGACTAGCGGGAGGGCCGGGCGGGGAGCTGTTTTTT,CASSQGLAGGPGGELFF
TRBV7-7,TRBJ2-7,NA,TGTGCTAGCAGCTTCCCGGGACGGGGGAGTGAGGAGCAGTACTTC,CASSFPGRGSEEQYF
TRBV9,TRBJ2-7,NA,TGTGCCAGCAGCGTAACCCTGAGCTCCTACGAGCAGTACTTC,CASSVTLSSYEQYF
TRBV2,TRBJ1-3,NA,TGTGCCAGCAGTTCGGACAGTGGAAACACCATATATTTT,CASSSDSGNTIYF
TRBV6-4,TRBJ2-2,TRBD2,TGTGCCAGCAGTCCTCTGACGGGAGGGTCCGGGGAGCTGTTTTTT,CASSPLTGGSGELFF
TRBV5-1,TRBJ1-1,TRBD1,TGCGCCAGCAGCTCGGCCCCAGGGACAGTGAACACTGAAGCTTTCTTT,CASSSAPGTVNTEAFF
TRBV5-1,TRBJ2-7,NA,TGCGCCAGCAGCCCGGCAGGGATCGAGCAGTACTTC,CASSPAGIEQYF
TRBV4-3,TRBJ1-2,NA,TGCGCCAGCAGCCAAGATCACGACAGGCGCTATGGCTACACCTTC,CASSQDHDRRYGYTF
TRBV13,TRBJ2-1,NA,TGTGCCAGCAGCTTAAGGACTGACCGGTCTGATGAGCAGTTCTTC,CASSLRTDRSDEQFF
TRBV2,TRBJ1-2,TRBD1,TGTGCCATCCACAGGGGTACTTACCTTAACTATGGCTACACCTTC,CAIHRGTYLNYGYTF
TRBV29-1,TRBJ2-2,NA,TGCAGCGTTGCGCCCCGGGGCACCGGGGAGCTGTTTTTT,CSVAPRGTGELFF
TRBV2,TRBJ2-7,TRBD2,TGTGCCAGCAGCCCGGGACTAGCGGGCTACGAGCAGTACTTC,CASSPGLAGYEQYF
TRBV19,TRBJ2-7,TRBD1,TGTGCCAGTAGTGCCCTCTCTCCAGGGGACAGCGAGTGGAGCTACGAGCAGTACTTC,CASSALSPGDSEWSYEQYF
TRBV9,TRBJ2-7,NA,TGTGCCAGCAGCCAACACGAGGGAGGAGGGTTGTACGAGCAGTACTTC,CASSQHEGGGLYEQYF
TRBV19,TRBJ1-2,NA,TGTGCCAGTAGTCCCCTCGGAGGGGTCTACACCTTC,CASSPLGGVYTF
TRBV11-3,TRBJ1-1,TRBD1,TGTGCCAGCAGCGCCCGGACAGGGAACACTGAAGCTTTCTTT,CASSARTGNTEAFF
TRBV4-2,TRBJ2-3,NA,TGTGCCAGCAGCGGGTGGGCCCCCGAATCCACGACAGATACGCAGTATTTT,CASSGWAPESTTDTQYF
TRBV6-1,TRBJ2-7,TRBD1,TGTGCCAGCAGTGAATGGGTCGGGACAGGGGTTACCTACGAGCAGTACTTC,CASSEWVGTGVTYEQYF
TRBV7-8,TRBJ2-7,NA,TGTGCCAGCAGCTTCTCCGCTTTTCGCTTGGACAGTATTTACGAGCAGTACTTC,CASSFSAFRLDSIYEQYF
TRBV4-2,TRBJ2-7,TRBD1,TGTGCCAGCAGCCTTTCGACAGGGGGCGCAACCTACGAGCAGTACTTC,CASSLSTGGATYEQYF
TRBV27,TRBJ2-3,TRBD2,TGTGCCAGCAGTCACCCCGGACTAGCGGGAGTCTCAGATACGCAGTATTTT,CASSHPGLAGVSDTQYF
TRBV11-3,TRBJ2-7,NA,TGTGCCAGCAGCCCATGGACAGAAAACTCCTACGAGCAGTACTTC,CASSPWTENSYEQYF
TRBV5-1,TRBJ1-1,NA,TGCGCCAGCAGCCTGGGGAACACAGGGCGGACTGAAGCTTTCTTT,CASSLGNTGRTEAFF
TRBV6-6,TRBJ2-7,TRBD1,TGTGCCAGCAGTCCACGACAGGGGAGCTACGAGCAGTACTTC,CASSPRQGSYEQYF
TRBV5-1,TRBJ1-1,NA,TGCGCCAGCAGCTTGGGTTCAGGGATGAACACTGAAGCTTTCTTT,CASSLGSGMNTEAFF
TRBV9,TRBJ1-2,NA,TGTGCCAGCAGCGTAGACGGCCTGGGGGGGAGTGGCTACACCTTC,CASSVDGLGGSGYTF
TRBV10-1,TRBJ2-1,TRBD1,TGCGCCAGCAGTGAGTCGGGGGACAGGGTAGAGAATGAGCAGTTCTTC,CASSESGDRVENEQFF
TRBV13,TRBJ1-2,NA,TGTGCCAGCAGCCCCAGGGGCCACTATGGCTACACCTTC,CASSPRGHYGYTF
TRBV30,TRBJ1-5,NA,TGTGCCTGGAGCGGGGGGGGCAGGGGCGCGGAGCCCCAGCATTTT,CAWSGGGRGAEPQHF
TRBV9,TRBJ2-2,NA,TGTGCCAGCAGCGTAGTTCCTAGCATCACCGGGGAGCTGTTTTTT,CASSVVPSITGELFF
TRBV6-6,TRBJ1-1,NA,TGTGCCAGCAGTTACTCGGGTGGCAGGGGAGAGACTGAAGCTTTCTTT,CASSYSGGRGETEAFF
TRBV6-1,TRBJ1-1,TRBD1,TGTGCCAGCAGTGACAACAGGGGGCTCGTAGCTTTCTTT,CASSDNRGLVAFF
TRBV28,TRBJ1-4,TRBD1,TGTGCCAGCAGTAGCCCGAAGGGACAGGGAGGCTATTATAATGAAAAACTGTTTTTT,CASSSPKGQGGYYNEKLFF
TRBV7-9,TRBJ2-7,TRBD1,TGTGCCAGCAGCTTGGACAGGGGGCTCGACGAGCAGTACTTC,CASSLDRGLDEQYF
TRBV5-4,TRBJ2-5,NA,TGTGCCAGCAGCTTGGGAGGGAGCCAAGAGACCCAGTACTTC,CASSLGGSQETQYF
TRBV6-1,TRBJ2-7,NA,TGTGCCAGCAGTGCTCCCTGGGAGGAAAGGAGCTCCTACGAGCAGTACTTC,CASSAPWEERSSYEQYF
TRBV6-6,TRBJ1-4,NA,TGTGCCAGCAGTTACTCAGGTCAGGGGCCGTTTTTT,CASSYSGQGPFF
TRBV9,TRBJ2-3,TRBD2,TGTGCCAGCAGCGTCGGGGGGGAGGATACGCAGTATTTT,CASSVGGEDTQYF
TRBV19,TRBJ1-1,TRBD1,TGTGCCAGTAGTGTCCTGACAGGGCGGGAAGCTTTCTTT,CASSVLTGREAFF